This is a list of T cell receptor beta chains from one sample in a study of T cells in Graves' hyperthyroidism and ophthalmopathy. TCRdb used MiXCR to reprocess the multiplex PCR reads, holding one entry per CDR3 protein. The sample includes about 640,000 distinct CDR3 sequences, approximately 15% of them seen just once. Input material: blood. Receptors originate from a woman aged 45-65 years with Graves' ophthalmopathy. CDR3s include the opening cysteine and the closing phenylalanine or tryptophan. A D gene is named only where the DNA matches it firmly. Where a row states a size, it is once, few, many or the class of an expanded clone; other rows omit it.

cdr3_aa: CASSFFRGNPNSNQPQHF; cdr3_nt: TGTGCCAGCAGTTTCTTCAGGGGGAATCCTAATAGCAATCAGCCCCAGCATTTT; v_call: TRBV28; j_call: TRBJ1-5; clone_size: many; d_call: TRBD1
cdr3_aa: CAISEPLGRPTYEQYF; cdr3_nt: TGTGCCATCAGTGAGCCCCTCGGCAGGCCAACCTACGAGCAGTACTTC; v_call: TRBV10-3; j_call: TRBJ2-7; clone_size: many; d_call: NA
cdr3_aa: CASSEVGGRNEQFF; cdr3_nt: TGTGCCAGCAGTGAAGTAGGCGGACGCAATGAGCAGTTCTTC; v_call: TRBV6-1; j_call: TRBJ2-1; clone_size: once; d_call: NA
cdr3_aa: CASSLVGQSGANVLTF; cdr3_nt: TGTGCCAGCAGCTTAGTTGGGCAGTCTGGGGCCAACGTCCTGACTTTC; v_call: TRBV7-9; j_call: TRBJ2-6; clone_size: few; d_call: NA
cdr3_aa: CAWSVIIGFSGELFF; cdr3_nt: TGTGCCTGGAGTGTAATAATCGGGTTTAGCGGGGAGCTGTTTTTT; v_call: TRBV30; j_call: TRBJ2-2; clone_size: few; d_call: NA
cdr3_aa: CASSYHQGSFGYTF; cdr3_nt: TGTGCCAGCAGTTACCATCAGGGGTCTTTTGGCTACACCTTC; v_call: TRBV6-2/TRBV6-3; j_call: TRBJ1-2; clone_size: NA; d_call: NA
cdr3_aa: CASSLEGNQREIDEQFF; cdr3_nt: TGTGCCAGCAGCCTAGAGGGGAACCAGCGGGAGATCGATGAGCAGTTCTTC; v_call: TRBV7-2; j_call: TRBJ2-1; clone_size: many; d_call: TRBD2
cdr3_aa: CSAWDIRDNQPQHF; cdr3_nt: TGCAGTGCTTGGGACATAAGGGACAATCAGCCCCAGCATTTT; v_call: TRBV20-1; j_call: TRBJ1-5; clone_size: many; d_call: NA
cdr3_aa: CASSTGEAGNTIYF; cdr3_nt: TGCGCCAGCAGTACAGGGGAAGCTGGAAACACCATATATTTT; v_call: TRBV5-1; j_call: TRBJ1-3; clone_size: many; d_call: TRBD1
cdr3_aa: CASSLDRGRAYNEQFF; cdr3_nt: TGTGCCAGCAGCTTAGATAGGGGGCGAGCCTACAATGAGCAGTTCTTC; v_call: TRBV7-9; j_call: TRBJ2-1; clone_size: few; d_call: TRBD1
cdr3_aa: CSARDKVRGAGSPLHF; cdr3_nt: TGCAGTGCTAGAGATAAGGTCCGGGGGGCCGGATCACCCCTCCACTTT; v_call: TRBV20-1; j_call: TRBJ1-6; clone_size: few; d_call: NA
cdr3_aa: CASSQPTGTSGNNEQFF; cdr3_nt: TGCGCCAGCAGCCAACCCACCGGGACTAGCGGGAATAATGAGCAGTTCTTC; v_call: TRBV4-1; j_call: TRBJ2-1; clone_size: few; d_call: TRBD2
cdr3_aa: CATLDSGSTDTQYF; cdr3_nt: TGTGCCACCTTAGACAGTGGGAGCACAGATACGCAGTATTTT; v_call: TRBV24-1; j_call: TRBJ2-3; clone_size: few; d_call: NA
cdr3_aa: CASSTPTAPGPYF; cdr3_nt: TGTGCCAGCAGTACCCCGACAGCCCCTGGCCCGTACTTC; v_call: TRBV6-1; j_call: TRBJ2-5; clone_size: few; d_call: NA
cdr3_aa: CASSLDLRYEQYF; cdr3_nt: TGTGCCAGCAGCTTAGATTTACGCTACGAGCAGTACTTC; v_call: TRBV7-2; j_call: TRBJ2-7; clone_size: NA; d_call: NA
cdr3_aa: CASTRGLGELFF; cdr3_nt: TGTGCCAGCACCAGGGGTCTCGGGGAGCTGTTTTTT; v_call: TRBV7-9; j_call: TRBJ2-2; clone_size: NA; d_call: NA
cdr3_aa: CASSSAGTRDTQYF; cdr3_nt: TGTGCCAGCTCTAGCGCCGGGACTAGAGATACGCAGTATTTT; v_call: TRBV9; j_call: TRBJ2-3; clone_size: few; d_call: TRBD2
cdr3_aa: CASSPGPNEKLFF; cdr3_nt: TGTGCCAGCAGCCCGGGTCCTAATGAAAAACTGTTTTTT; v_call: TRBV11-2; j_call: TRBJ1-4; clone_size: many; d_call: NA
cdr3_aa: CSARDTGRAELGSYNEQFF; cdr3_nt: TGCAGTGCTAGAGATACCGGGAGGGCCGAATTAGGTTCCTACAATGAGCAGTTCTTC; v_call: TRBV20-1; j_call: TRBJ2-1; clone_size: many; d_call: TRBD2
cdr3_aa: CASSPTPGQDNEQFF; cdr3_nt: TGTGCCAGCTCACCAACCCCGGGACAGGACAATGAGCAGTTCTTC; v_call: TRBV18; j_call: TRBJ2-1; clone_size: many; d_call: TRBD1
cdr3_aa: CATRTDSPLHF; cdr3_nt: TGTGCCACGCGGACGGATTCACCCCTCCACTTT; v_call: TRBV10-3; j_call: TRBJ1-6; clone_size: many; d_call: NA
cdr3_aa: CASKRQGAYEQYF; cdr3_nt: TGTGCCAGCAAACGACAGGGGGCTTACGAGCAGTACTTC; v_call: TRBV27; j_call: TRBJ2-7; clone_size: NA; d_call: TRBD1
cdr3_aa: CATSATWEQFF; cdr3_nt: TGTGCCACCAGTGCTACTTGGGAGCAGTTCTTC; v_call: TRBV24-1; j_call: TRBJ2-1; clone_size: few; d_call: NA
cdr3_aa: CASRLTWDYNEQFF; cdr3_nt: TGCGCCAGCAGACTAACCTGGGATTACAATGAGCAGTTCTTC; v_call: TRBV5-1; j_call: TRBJ2-1; clone_size: NA; d_call: NA
cdr3_aa: CASSYYRPGSYNEQFF; cdr3_nt: TGTGCCAGCAGTTACTACCGACCCGGCTCCTACAATGAGCAGTTCTTC; v_call: TRBV6-5; j_call: TRBJ2-1; clone_size: few; d_call: NA
cdr3_aa: CASSSRLASYNEQFF; cdr3_nt: TGTGCCAGCAGCTCAAGACTAGCATCCTACAATGAGCAGTTCTTC; v_call: TRBV11-2; j_call: TRBJ2-1; clone_size: many; d_call: TRBD2
cdr3_aa: CASSPNRGQGYQPQHF; cdr3_nt: TGTGCCAGCAGTCCAAATCGCGGACAGGGGTATCAGCCCCAGCATTTT; v_call: TRBV6-1; j_call: TRBJ1-5; clone_size: few; d_call: TRBD1
cdr3_aa: CASWKTGVSGANVLTF; cdr3_nt: TGTGCCAGCTGGAAGACGGGAGTCTCTGGGGCCAACGTCCTGACTTTC; v_call: TRBV7-2; j_call: TRBJ2-6; clone_size: many; d_call: NA
cdr3_aa: CASSPDVLLVWAFF; cdr3_nt: TGTGCCAGCTCACCCGACGTCCTATTAGTTTGGGCTTTCTTT; v_call: TRBV18; j_call: TRBJ1-1; clone_size: many; d_call: NA
cdr3_aa: CASSIFPIGPYSNQPQHF; cdr3_nt: TGTGCCAGTAGTATCTTCCCAATAGGACCATATAGCAATCAGCCCCAGCATTTT; v_call: TRBV19; j_call: TRBJ1-5; clone_size: many; d_call: NA
cdr3_aa: CASKFFSGNTIYF; cdr3_nt: TGTGCCAGCAAGTTTTTCTCTGGAAACACCATATATTTT; v_call: TRBV6-1; j_call: TRBJ1-3; clone_size: many; d_call: NA
cdr3_aa: CASSTDSLNQPQHF; cdr3_nt: TGTGCCAGTAGTACGGACAGTCTCAATCAGCCCCAGCATTTT; v_call: TRBV19; j_call: TRBJ1-5; clone_size: NA; d_call: NA
cdr3_aa: CASSSPMTGVRNEQFF; cdr3_nt: TGTGCCAGCAGCTCCCCTATGACGGGAGTTAGAAATGAGCAGTTCTTC; v_call: TRBV7-9; j_call: TRBJ2-1; clone_size: many; d_call: NA
cdr3_aa: CASIQSWGTPNYEQYF; cdr3_nt: TGCGCCAGCATCCAGAGCTGGGGGACCCCTAACTACGAGCAGTACTTC; v_call: TRBV5-1; j_call: TRBJ2-7; clone_size: few; d_call: NA
cdr3_aa: CASSLESGRIGGELFF; cdr3_nt: TGCGCCAGCAGCTTGGAGAGCGGGAGGATTGGCGGGGAGCTGTTTTTT; v_call: TRBV5-1; j_call: TRBJ2-2; clone_size: NA; d_call: TRBD2
cdr3_aa: CASSWLASTDTQYF; cdr3_nt: TGCGCCAGCAGCTGGCTCGCTAGCACAGATACGCAGTATTTT; v_call: TRBV5-1; j_call: TRBJ2-3; clone_size: many; d_call: NA
cdr3_aa: CASSTGGRNTGELFF; cdr3_nt: TGTGCCAGTAGCACAGGGGGAAGGAACACCGGGGAGCTGTTTTTT; v_call: TRBV19; j_call: TRBJ2-2; clone_size: NA; d_call: TRBD1
cdr3_aa: CATRDPQELNTGELFF; cdr3_nt: TGTGCCACCAGAGACCCCCAAGAGTTGAACACCGGGGAGCTGTTTTTT; v_call: TRBV15; j_call: TRBJ2-2; clone_size: many; d_call: NA
cdr3_aa: CASSISLGRVFGNYGYTF; cdr3_nt: TGTGCCAGTAGTATTTCGCTCGGCAGGGTATTCGGTAACTATGGCTACACCTTC; v_call: TRBV19; j_call: TRBJ1-2; clone_size: NA; d_call: NA
cdr3_aa: CASSHREGEQFF; cdr3_nt: TGTGCCAGCAGCCATCGAGAGGGCGAGCAGTTCTTC; v_call: TRBV7-3; j_call: TRBJ2-1; clone_size: many; d_call: NA
cdr3_aa: CASSEGYEAFF; cdr3_nt: TGTGCCAGCAGCGAGGGTTATGAAGCTTTCTTT; v_call: TRBV6-1; j_call: TRBJ1-1; clone_size: few; d_call: NA
cdr3_aa: CASSQRDSSTDTQYF; cdr3_nt: TGCGCCAGCAGCCAACGGGACAGTAGCACAGATACGCAGTATTTT; v_call: TRBV4-3; j_call: TRBJ2-3; clone_size: few; d_call: TRBD1
cdr3_aa: CASSFRRQALDEKLFF; cdr3_nt: TGTGCCAGCAGCTTTCGGAGGCAGGCTCTCGATGAAAAACTGTTTTTT; v_call: TRBV5-8; j_call: TRBJ1-4; clone_size: many; d_call: NA
cdr3_aa: CASRHSTTTYEQYF; cdr3_nt: TGTGCCAGCAGACACTCGACCACGACCTACGAGCAGTACTTC; v_call: TRBV6-1; j_call: TRBJ2-7; clone_size: many; d_call: NA
cdr3_aa: CASGQDRASYNSPLHF; cdr3_nt: TGTGCCAGCGGCCAGGACCGGGCGAGCTATAATTCACCCCTCCACTTT; v_call: TRBV7-8; j_call: TRBJ1-6; clone_size: many; d_call: NA
cdr3_aa: CASSLAGSHTEAFF; cdr3_nt: TGTGCCAGCAGCTTAGCGGGATCTCACACTGAAGCTTTCTTT; v_call: TRBV7-9; j_call: TRBJ1-1; clone_size: many; d_call: NA
cdr3_aa: CASSPTQGPYEQYF; cdr3_nt: TGTGCCAGTAGCCCAACACAGGGTCCGTACGAGCAGTACTTC; v_call: TRBV19; j_call: TRBJ2-7; clone_size: NA; d_call: NA
cdr3_aa: CASRPGQAWGDTQYF; cdr3_nt: TGTGCCAGCAGACCCGGACAGGCTTGGGGAGATACGCAGTATTTT; v_call: TRBV5-5; j_call: TRBJ2-3; clone_size: NA; d_call: TRBD1
cdr3_aa: CATSRDLLSGANVLTF; cdr3_nt: TGTGCCACCAGCAGAGACCTCCTCTCTGGGGCCAACGTCCTGACTTTC; v_call: TRBV15; j_call: TRBJ2-6; clone_size: few; d_call: NA
cdr3_aa: CASRRGPYSNQPQHF; cdr3_nt: TGTGCCAGCAGGCGAGGACCTTATAGCAATCAGCCCCAGCATTTT; v_call: TRBV6-1; j_call: TRBJ1-5; clone_size: few; d_call: NA
cdr3_aa: CASSGQGILAGGPMSSYNEQFF; cdr3_nt: TGTGCCAGCAGCGGACAGGGGATACTAGCGGGAGGGCCCATGAGCTCCTACAATGAGCAGTTCTTC; v_call: TRBV7-2; j_call: TRBJ2-1; clone_size: many; d_call: TRBD2